The text below deals with one TCR beta chain. The sample comes from a study of blood T cell repertoires in COVID-19. The assay was immunoSEQ multiplex PCR, and TCRdb's table has in-frame clones only and misses some. Among hundreds of thousands of clones listed, 88% were seen once. Trimming pared 2 bases from V and 15 bases from J, leaving 17 bases between. This CDR3 is 13 amino acids long. The germline V gene encodes CDR1 SGHTA and CDR2 FQGNSA. This sequence joins TRBV7-2 and TRBJ2-1; perhaps TRBD1 as D (6 bases). The clonotype originates from a woman between 55 and 75 years old in a cohort exposed to, infected with or recovered from COVID-19 (not recorded which). Specimen: PBMCs or T cells enriched from blood (not recorded which). CDR3 in DNA: TGTGCCAGCAGCTTAAACAGGGAAGAATGTAGGTTCTTC. This gives the protein CASSLNREECRFF. Complete variable domain (other parts from reference TRBV7-2 and TRBJ2-1): GAGVSQSPSNKVTEKGKDVELRCDPISGHTALYWYRQSLGQGLEFLIYFQGNSAPDKSGLPSDRFSAERTGGSVSTLTIQRTQQEDSAVYLCASSLNREECRFFGPGTRLTVL.